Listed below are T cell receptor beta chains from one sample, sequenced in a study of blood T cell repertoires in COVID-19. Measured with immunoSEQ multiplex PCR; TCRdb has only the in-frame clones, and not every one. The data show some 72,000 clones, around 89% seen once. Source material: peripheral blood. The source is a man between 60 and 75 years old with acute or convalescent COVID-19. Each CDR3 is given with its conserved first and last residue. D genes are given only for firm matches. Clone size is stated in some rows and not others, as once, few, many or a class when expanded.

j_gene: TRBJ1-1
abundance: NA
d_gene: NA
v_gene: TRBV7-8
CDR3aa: CASSLGQAPQAFF
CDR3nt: TGTGCCAGCAGCTTAGGGCAGGCTCCCCAAGCTTTCTTT

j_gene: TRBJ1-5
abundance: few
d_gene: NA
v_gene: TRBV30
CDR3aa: CAWGRLPNRPQHF
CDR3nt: TGTGCCTGGGGGCGCCTGCCAAATCGGCCCCAGCATTTT

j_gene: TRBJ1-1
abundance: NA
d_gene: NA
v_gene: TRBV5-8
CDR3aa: CASRYQGLKNTEAFF
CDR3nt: TGTGCCAGCAGATATCAGGGGCTAAAGAACACTGAAGCTTTCTTT

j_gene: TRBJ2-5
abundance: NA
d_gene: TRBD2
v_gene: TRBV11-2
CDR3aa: CASSLGLQETQYF
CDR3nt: TGTGCCAGCAGCTTGGGACTACAAGAGACCCAGTACTTC

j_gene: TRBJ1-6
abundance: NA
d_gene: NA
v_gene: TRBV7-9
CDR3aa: CASSLGGLGNSPLHF
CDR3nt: TGTGCCAGCAGCTTAGGGGGCCTGGGAAATTCACCCCTCCACTTT

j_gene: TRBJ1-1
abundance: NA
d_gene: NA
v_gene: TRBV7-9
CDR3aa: CASSPLTGGNTEAFF
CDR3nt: TGTGCCAGCAGCCCACTCACCGGGGGGAACACTGAAGCTTTCTTT

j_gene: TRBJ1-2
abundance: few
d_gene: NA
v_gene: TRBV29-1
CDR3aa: CSVYLDTSVYGYTF
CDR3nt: TGCAGCGTTTACTTGGACACCTCTGTCTATGGCTACACCTTC

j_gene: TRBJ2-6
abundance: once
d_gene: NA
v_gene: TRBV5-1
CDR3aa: CASMTVTSGANVLTF
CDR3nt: TGCGCCAGCATGACAGTTACTTCTGGGGCCAACGTCCTGACTTTC

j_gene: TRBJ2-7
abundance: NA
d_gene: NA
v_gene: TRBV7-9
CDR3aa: CASSPRSRYEQYF
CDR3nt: TGTGCCAGCAGCCCCCGGTCGCGCTACGAGCAGTACTTC

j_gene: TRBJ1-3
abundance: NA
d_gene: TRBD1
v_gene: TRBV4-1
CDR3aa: CASSQVGTGLVSSGNAIYF
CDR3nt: TGCGCCAGCAGCCAAGTAGGGACAGGCTTAGTGAGCTCTGGAAACGCCATATATTTT

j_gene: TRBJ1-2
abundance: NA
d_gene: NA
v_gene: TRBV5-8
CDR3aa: CASSFRSNYGYTF
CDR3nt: TGTGCCAGCAGCTTCCGGTCTAACTATGGCTACACCTTC

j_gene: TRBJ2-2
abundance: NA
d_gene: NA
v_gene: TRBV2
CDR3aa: CASSEALELFF
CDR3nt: TGTGCCAGCAGTGAGGCCTTGGAGCTGTTTTTT

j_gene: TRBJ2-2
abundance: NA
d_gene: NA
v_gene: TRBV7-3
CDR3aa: CASARTAANTGELFF
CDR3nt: TGTGCCAGCGCCCGGACAGCTGCGAACACCGGGGAGCTGTTTTTT

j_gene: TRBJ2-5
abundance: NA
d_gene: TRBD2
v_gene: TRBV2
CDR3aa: CASSDRVVAGDRETQYF
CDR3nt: TGTGCCAGCAGTGATCGGGTGGTAGCGGGTGATAGAGAGACCCAGTACTTC

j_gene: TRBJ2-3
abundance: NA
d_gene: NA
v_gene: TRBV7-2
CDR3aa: CASSSVDTQYF
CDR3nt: TGTGCCAGCAGCTCCGTGGATACGCAGTATTTT

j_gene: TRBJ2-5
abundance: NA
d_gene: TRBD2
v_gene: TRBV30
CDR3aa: CAWSAGTRGGAKETQYF
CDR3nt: TGTGCCTGGAGTGCGGGGACTAGGGGGGGGGCGAAGGAGACCCAGTACTTC

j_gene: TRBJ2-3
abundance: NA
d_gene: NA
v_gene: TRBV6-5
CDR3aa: CASRLPGTDTQYF
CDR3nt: TGTGCCAGCAGGCTCCCAGGGACAGATACGCAGTATTTT

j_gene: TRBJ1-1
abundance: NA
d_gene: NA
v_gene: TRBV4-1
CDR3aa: CASSQDSSYTEAFF
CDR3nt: TGCGCCAGCAGCCAAGATTCCAGTTACACTGAAGCTTTCTTT

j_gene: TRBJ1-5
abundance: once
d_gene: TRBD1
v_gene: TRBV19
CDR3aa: CASSDRGYNQPQHF
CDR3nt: TGTGCCAGTAGTGACAGGGGTTACAATCAGCCCCAGCATTTT

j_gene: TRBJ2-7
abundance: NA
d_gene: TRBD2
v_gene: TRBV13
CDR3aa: CASSRTLRKRDYEQYF
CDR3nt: TGTGCCAGCAGCCGAACCCTAAGAAAGCGGGATTACGAGCAGTACTTC

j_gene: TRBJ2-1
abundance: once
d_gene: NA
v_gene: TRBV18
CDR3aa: CASSSKNGVYNEQFF
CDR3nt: TGTGCCAGCTCCAGCAAGAACGGGGTATACAATGAGCAGTTCTTC

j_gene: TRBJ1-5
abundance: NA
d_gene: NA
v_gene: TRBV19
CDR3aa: CASRETGRPQHF
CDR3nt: TGTGCCAGTAGGGAGACAGGCCGGCCCCAGCATTTT

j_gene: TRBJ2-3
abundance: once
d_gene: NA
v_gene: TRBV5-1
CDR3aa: CASSLEGRGHSTDTQYF
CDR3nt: TGCGCCAGCAGCTTGGAAGGGCGGGGGCATAGCACAGATACGCAGTATTTT

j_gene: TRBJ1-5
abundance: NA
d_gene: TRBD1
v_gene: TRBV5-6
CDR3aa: CASSLRTGDSNQPQHF
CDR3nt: TGTGCCAGCAGCTTGAGGACAGGGGATAGCAATCAGCCCCAGCATTTT

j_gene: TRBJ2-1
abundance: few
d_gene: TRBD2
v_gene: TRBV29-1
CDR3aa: CSVDSPLAGGHNEQFF
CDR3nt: TGCAGCGTTGACTCCCCCCTAGCGGGAGGCCACAATGAGCAGTTCTTC

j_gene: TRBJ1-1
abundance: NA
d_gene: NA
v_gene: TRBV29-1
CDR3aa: CSVDGQGRTEAFF
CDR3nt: TGCAGCGTTGATGGGCAGGGTAGGACTGAAGCTTTCTTT

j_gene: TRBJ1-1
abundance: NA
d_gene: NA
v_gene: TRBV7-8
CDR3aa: CASSPPTTGPTEAFF
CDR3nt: TGTGCCAGCAGCCCCCCGACAACAGGGCCAACTGAAGCTTTCTTT

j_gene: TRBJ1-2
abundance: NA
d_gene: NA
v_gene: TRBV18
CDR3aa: CASSPPLGGNGYTF
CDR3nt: TGTGCCAGCTCACCACCGTTAGGGGGTAATGGCTACACCTTC

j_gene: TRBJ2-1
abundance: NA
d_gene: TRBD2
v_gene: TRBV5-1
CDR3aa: CASREGTSGQMDEQFF
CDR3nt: TGCGCCAGCAGGGAGGGGACTAGCGGGCAAATGGATGAGCAGTTCTTC

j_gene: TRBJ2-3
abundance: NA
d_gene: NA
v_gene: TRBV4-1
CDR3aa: CASSQMPTSTDTQYF
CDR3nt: TGCGCCAGCAGCCAAATGCCCACTAGCACAGATACGCAGTATTTT

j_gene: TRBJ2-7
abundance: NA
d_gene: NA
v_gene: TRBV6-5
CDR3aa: CAITLSDRISYEQYF
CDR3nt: TGTGCCATCACTCTTTCGGACAGAATCTCCTACGAGCAGTACTTC

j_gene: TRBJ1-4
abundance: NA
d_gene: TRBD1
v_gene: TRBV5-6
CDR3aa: CASSTTQGAREKLFF
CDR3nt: TGTGCCAGCAGCACGACACAGGGGGCGCGCGAAAAACTGTTTTTT

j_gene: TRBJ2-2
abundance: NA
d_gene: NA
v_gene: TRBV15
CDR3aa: CATSRVAANTGELFF
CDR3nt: TGTGCCACCAGCAGAGTAGCGGCGAACACCGGGGAGCTGTTTTTT

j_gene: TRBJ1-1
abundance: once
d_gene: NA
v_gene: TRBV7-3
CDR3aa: CASSLWADMNTEAFF
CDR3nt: TGTGCCAGCAGCTTGTGGGCAGACATGAACACTGAAGCTTTCTTT

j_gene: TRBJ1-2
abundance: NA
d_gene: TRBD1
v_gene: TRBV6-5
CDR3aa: CASSRGPYGYTF
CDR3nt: TGTGCCAGCAGTAGGGGGCCCTATGGCTACACCTTC

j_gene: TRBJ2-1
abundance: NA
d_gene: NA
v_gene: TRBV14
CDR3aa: CASSQEHTSWQGRYNEQFF
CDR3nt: TGTGCCAGCAGCCAAGAACACACGAGCTGGCAGGGGAGATACAATGAGCAGTTCTTC

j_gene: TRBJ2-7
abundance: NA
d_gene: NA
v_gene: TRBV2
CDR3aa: CASSPGLPEPEQYF
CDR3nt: TGTGCCAGCAGCCCGGGACTTCCGGAGCCCGAGCAGTACTTC

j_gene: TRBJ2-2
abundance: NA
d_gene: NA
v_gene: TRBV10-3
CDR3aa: CAMRDRRGQTGELFF
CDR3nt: TGTGCCATGCGGGACCGCCGAGGTCAGACCGGGGAGCTGTTTTTT

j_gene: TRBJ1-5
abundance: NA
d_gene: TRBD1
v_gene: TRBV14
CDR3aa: CASRRGDRVGVQPQHF
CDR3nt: TGTGCCAGCAGGCGGGGGGACAGGGTGGGAGTTCAGCCCCAGCATTTT

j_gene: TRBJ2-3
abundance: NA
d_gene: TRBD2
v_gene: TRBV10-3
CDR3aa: CAPRWGLATDTQYF
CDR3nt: TGTGCCCCCCGATGGGGACTAGCCACAGATACGCAGTATTTT

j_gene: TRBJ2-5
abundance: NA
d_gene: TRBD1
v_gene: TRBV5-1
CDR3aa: CASSSTGGWETQYF
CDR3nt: TGCGCCAGCAGCTCGACAGGGGGTTGGGAGACCCAGTACTTC

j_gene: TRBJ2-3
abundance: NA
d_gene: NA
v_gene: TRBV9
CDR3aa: CASSVGVQDYTDTQYF
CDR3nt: TGTGCCAGCAGCGTAGGGGTGCAGGATTATACAGATACGCAGTATTTT

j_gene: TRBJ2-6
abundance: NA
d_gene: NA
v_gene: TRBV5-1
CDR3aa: CASSLDGSGANVLTF
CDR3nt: TGCGCCAGCAGCCTGGACGGCTCTGGGGCCAACGTCCTGACTTTC

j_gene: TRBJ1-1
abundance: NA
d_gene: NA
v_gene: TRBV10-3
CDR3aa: CAISEFSGGSKNTEAFF
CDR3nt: TGTGCCATCAGTGAGTTTTCAGGTGGGTCGAAGAACACTGAAGCTTTCTTT

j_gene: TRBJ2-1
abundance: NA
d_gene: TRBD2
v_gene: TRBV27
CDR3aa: CASSPTLAGRSYNEQFF
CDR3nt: TGTGCCAGCAGTCCGACCCTAGCGGGGCGCTCCTACAATGAGCAGTTCTTC

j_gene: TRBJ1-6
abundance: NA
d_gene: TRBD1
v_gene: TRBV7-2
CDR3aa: CASSFRDRERPLHF
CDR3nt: TGTGCCAGCAGCTTCCGGGACAGGGAACGACCCCTCCACTTT

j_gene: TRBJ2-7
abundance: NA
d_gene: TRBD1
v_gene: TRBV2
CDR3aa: CASSATGTDEQYF
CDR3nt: TGTGCCAGCAGTGCGACAGGGACGGACGAGCAGTACTTC

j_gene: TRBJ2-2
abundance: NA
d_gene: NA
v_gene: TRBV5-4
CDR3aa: CASSLETNTGELFF
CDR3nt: TGTGCTAGCAGCTTGGAGACAAACACCGGGGAGCTGTTTTTT

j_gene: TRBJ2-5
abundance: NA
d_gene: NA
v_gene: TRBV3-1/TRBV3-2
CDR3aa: CASSLLARVWYQETQYF
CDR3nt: TGTGCCAGCAGCCTCCTGGCCCGGGTTTGGTACCAAGAGACCCAGTACTTC

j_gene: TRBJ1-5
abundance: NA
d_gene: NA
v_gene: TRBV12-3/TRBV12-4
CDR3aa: CASRRGYNQPQHF
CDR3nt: TGTGCCAGCAGAAGGGGTTACAATCAGCCCCAGCATTTT

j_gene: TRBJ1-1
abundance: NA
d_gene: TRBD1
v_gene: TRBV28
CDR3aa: CASSPQGARIEAFF
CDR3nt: TGTGCCAGCAGTCCGCAGGGGGCGCGAATTGAAGCTTTCTTT

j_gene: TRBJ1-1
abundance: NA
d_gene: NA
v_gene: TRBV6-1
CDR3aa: CASSEGLLVGNTEAFF
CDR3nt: TGTGCCAGCAGTGAAGGACTTTTGGTTGGGAACACTGAAGCTTTCTTT

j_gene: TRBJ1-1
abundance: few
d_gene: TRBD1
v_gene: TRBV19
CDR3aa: CATSGGRPMNTEAFF
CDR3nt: TGTGCCACCTCAGGGGGTCGTCCCATGAACACTGAAGCTTTCTTT

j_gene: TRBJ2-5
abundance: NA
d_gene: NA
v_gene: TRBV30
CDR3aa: CAWDEGEKTQYF
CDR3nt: TGTGCCTGGGACGAGGGGGAAAAGACCCAGTACTTC

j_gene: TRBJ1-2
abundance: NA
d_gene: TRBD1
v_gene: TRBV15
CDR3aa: CATIQGTGHVYGYTF
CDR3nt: TGTGCCACCATCCAGGGGACAGGGCACGTCTATGGCTACACCTTC

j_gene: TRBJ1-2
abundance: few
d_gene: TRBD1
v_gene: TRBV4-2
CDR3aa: CASSGDRGYGYTF
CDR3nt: TGTGCCAGCAGCGGGGACAGGGGATATGGCTACACCTTC

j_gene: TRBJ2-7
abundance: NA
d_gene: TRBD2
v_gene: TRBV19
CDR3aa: CASSKNGLATVYEQYF
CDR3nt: TGTGCCAGTAGTAAAAACGGACTAGCGACAGTCTACGAGCAGTACTTC

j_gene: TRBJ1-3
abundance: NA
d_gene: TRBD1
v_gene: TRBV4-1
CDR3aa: CASSRDRTGENTIYF
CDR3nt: TGCGCCAGCAGCCGGGACAGGACAGGCGAAAACACCATATATTTT

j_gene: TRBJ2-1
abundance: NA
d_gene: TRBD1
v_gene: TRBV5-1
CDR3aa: CASSPSSGTGSYNEQFF
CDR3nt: TGCGCCAGCAGCCCCAGTTCCGGGACAGGTTCATACAATGAGCAGTTCTTC